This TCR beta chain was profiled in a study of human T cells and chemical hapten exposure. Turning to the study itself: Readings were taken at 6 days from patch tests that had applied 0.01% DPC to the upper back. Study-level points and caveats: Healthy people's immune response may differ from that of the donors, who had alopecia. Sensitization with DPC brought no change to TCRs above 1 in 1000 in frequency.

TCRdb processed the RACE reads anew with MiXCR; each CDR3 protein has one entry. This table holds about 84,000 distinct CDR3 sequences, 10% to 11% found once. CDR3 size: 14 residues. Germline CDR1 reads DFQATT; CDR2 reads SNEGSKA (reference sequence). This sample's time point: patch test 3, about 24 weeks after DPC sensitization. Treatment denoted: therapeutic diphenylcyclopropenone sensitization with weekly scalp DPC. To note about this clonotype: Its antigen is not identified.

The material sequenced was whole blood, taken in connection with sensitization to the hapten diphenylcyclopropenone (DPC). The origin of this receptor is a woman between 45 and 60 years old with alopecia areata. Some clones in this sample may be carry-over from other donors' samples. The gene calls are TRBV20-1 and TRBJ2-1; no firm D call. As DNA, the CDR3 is TGCAGCGTAGTTAGCCGATACCACCACAATGAGCAGTTCTTC. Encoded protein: CSVVSRYHHNEQFF.